The clone carrying this T cell receptor beta chain was found once. Its antigen is not known. The CDR3 runs 15 residues. CDR1 is SGHVS, CDR2 FNYEAQ, per germline. Trimming cost V 0 bases and J 5 bases, with 11 bases left between them. The authors ran the assay at deep level. Method: immunoSEQ multiplex PCR; TCRdb's copy keeps in-frame clones and lacks some. The sample includes 2,500,000 or so clones, about nine tenths seen only once; the top ten take 0.3% to 0.4%. This entry is derived from a study of shared clonotypes between healthy human individuals. Findings and caveats of the study: Compared with memory subsets, naive subsets generally had larger estimated richness.

The genes are TRBV7-6 and TRBJ2-1, with no clear D. What was sequenced was naive CD4+ T cells from PBMCs. Subset specified: CD45RA+ positively selected. This clonotype was obtained from a man in his late teens or twenties in good health. Some clones in this sample may be carry-over from other donors' samples. The CDR3 DNA follows: TGTGCCAGCAGCTTAGCAACCGGGCTGCACAATGAGCAGTTCTTC. Translating gives CASSLATGLHNEQFF.